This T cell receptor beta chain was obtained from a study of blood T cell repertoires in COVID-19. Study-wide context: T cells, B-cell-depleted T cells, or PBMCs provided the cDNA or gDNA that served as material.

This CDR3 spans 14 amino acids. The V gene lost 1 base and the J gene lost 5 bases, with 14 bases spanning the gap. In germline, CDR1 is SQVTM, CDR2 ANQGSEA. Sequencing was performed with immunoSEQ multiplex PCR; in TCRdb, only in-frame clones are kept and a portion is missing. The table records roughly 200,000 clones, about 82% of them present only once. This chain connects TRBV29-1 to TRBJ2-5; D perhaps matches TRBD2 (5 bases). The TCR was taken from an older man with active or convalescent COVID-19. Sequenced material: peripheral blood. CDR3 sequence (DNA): TGCAGCGTTGAAGGGCCCGGCGGGTCGGAGACCCAGTACTTC. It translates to CSVEGPGGSETQYF.